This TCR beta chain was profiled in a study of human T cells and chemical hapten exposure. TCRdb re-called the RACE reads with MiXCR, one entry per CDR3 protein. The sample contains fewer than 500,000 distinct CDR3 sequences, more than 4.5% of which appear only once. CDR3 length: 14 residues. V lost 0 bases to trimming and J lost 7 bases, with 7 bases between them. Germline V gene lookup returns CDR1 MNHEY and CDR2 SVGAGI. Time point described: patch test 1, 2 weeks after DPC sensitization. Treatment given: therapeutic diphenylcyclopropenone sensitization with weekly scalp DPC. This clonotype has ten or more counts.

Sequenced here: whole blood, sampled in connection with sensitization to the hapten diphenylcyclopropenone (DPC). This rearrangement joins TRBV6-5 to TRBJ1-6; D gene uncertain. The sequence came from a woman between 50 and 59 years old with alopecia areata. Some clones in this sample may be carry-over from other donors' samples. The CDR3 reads CASSYSGRNSPLHF. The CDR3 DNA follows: TGTGCCAGCAGTTACTCTGGCAGAAATTCACCCCTCCACTTT.